This TCR beta chain was sequenced in a study of blood T cell repertoires in COVID-19 (dated by TCRdb to the early 2020s). Notes on the research overall: Samples from collaborators originated in the United States, Italy and Spain and spanned both the acute and convalescent phases of COVID-19. The prospective study material was composed of cDNA or gDNA derived from T cells, B-cell-depleted T cells, or PBMCs. Deeply sampled blood TCRbeta repertoires from subjects exposed to, actively infected with, or recovered from COVID-19 were included in the dataset. The repertoires were released in a freely available public database intended as a resource for research on the immune response to SARS-CoV-2. The samples were drawn from two sources: the first 160 participants of the ongoing ImmuneRACE study, and 1,000 to 1,500 subjects contributed by 6 global collaborators. The sample metadata nearly always contained a de-identified subject ID, COVID-19 status, age in years and sex. Where available, HLA class I and class II types were taken from metadata supplied by the sample provider and were not determined by assay-based typing.

Remarks on this clone: Its antigen is still unknown. No base quality information exists; no much larger clone differs at one position.

Overall study results and their limits: The quantity of clinical and demographic metadata differed by source and by participant and was supplied without curation.

The CDR3 spans 16 residues, from the cysteine through the phenylalanine. Here the CDR3 DNA is all that survives: 48 bases in frame from base 1. From the germline V gene, CDR1 is SGHVS and CDR2 is FNYEAQ. Trimming removed 3 bases from V and 5 bases from J; the gene matches leave 11 bases unexplained. Whole blood was collected in K2EDTA tubes by collaborating institutions according to the institutions' own protocols. Collaborator samples were shipped for TCRbeta analysis as frozen whole blood, isolated PBMCs, or DNA extracted from either sample type. TCRbeta CDR3 regions were amplified from genomic DNA using the immunoSEQ Assay, a bias-controlled multiplex PCR. In the authors' own workflow: Within the assay, amplification of reference gene primers was used to estimate how many nucleated cells each sample contained. To quantify the absolute abundance of each unique TCRbeta CDR3 rearrangement, sequence reads were collapsed and filtered. Productive Simpson clonality was computed per sample as the square root of Simpson's diversity index over productive rearrangements. TCRdb limited this immuneACCESS table to in-frame rearrangements with V and J called. A share of clones is missing; checked studies link under half to unresolved V genes, and the rest is unexplained. The V and J calls and clone size are taken from that table; D and trimming were inferred from the DNA. Present in this sample are some 100,000 clones, almost 90% of which were seen just once. The top ten clonotypes cover roughly 8.1% of the sample.

What was sequenced was peripheral blood. The sequence derives from an older woman with acute or convalescent COVID-19. Recombination linked TRBV7-6 to TRBJ2-5, and 8 bases in between align with TRBD2. The DNA reads TGTGCCAGCAGCTTCCGTCGGGGGGGGTTGGAGGAGACCCAGTACTTC. The resulting protein is CASSFRRGGLEETQYF.